The entry below describes one T cell receptor (beta chain). Its antigen remains unknown. This CDR3 is 13 amino acids long. Germline lookup yields CDR1 ENHRY and CDR2 SYGVKD. V gave up 3 bases and J gave up 7 bases, with 13 bases separating them. This entry belongs to a study of graft-versus-host responses after intestinal transplantation. Study in general: Transplant recipients had multivisceral, liver-intestinal, or isolated intestinal grafts. For approximately three years after anti-thymocyte globulin induction, all recipients took tacrolimus and steroids.

The table came from immunoSEQ multiplex PCR; TCRdb's copy has only in-frame clones and leaves some out. Of nearly 90,000 clones listed, about four fifths are singletons. Points from the study as a whole: Peak GvH clone levels in circulation were associated with early post-transplant HvG declines. Across patients carrying graft-donor T cell macrochimerism, allografts held high graft-versus-host to host-versus-graft clonal ratios.

The chain links TRBV10-3 to TRBJ2-7, with D possibly being TRBD1 (6 bases). The sequence came from a human donor who received an intestinal transplant. The starting material was unstimulated CD8+ T cells sorted from spleen or lymph node cells, obtained before intestinal transplant. CDR3 in DNA: TGTGCCATCAGTGACCCCCCGGACAGAGAGCAGTACTTC. This sequence encodes CAISDPPDREQYF.